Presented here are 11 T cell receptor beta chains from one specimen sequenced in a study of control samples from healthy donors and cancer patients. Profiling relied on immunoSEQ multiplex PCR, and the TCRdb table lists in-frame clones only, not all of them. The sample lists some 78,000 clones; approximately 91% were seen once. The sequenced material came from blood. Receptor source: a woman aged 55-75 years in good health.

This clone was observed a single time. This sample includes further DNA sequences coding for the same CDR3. CDR3 region: CASSLSGGHNGYTF. The CDR3 DNA sequence: TGTGCCAGCAGCTTATCAGGGGGTCATAATGGCTACACCTTC. The rearrangement links TRBV7-9 to TRBJ1-2; 7 bases align to TRBD1. Germline CDR1 and CDR2: SEHNR and FQNEAQ (reference sequence). The CDR3 is made up of 14 amino acids. The junction had 6 bases not matched to a gene; V was cut back by 2 bases and J by 6 bases.

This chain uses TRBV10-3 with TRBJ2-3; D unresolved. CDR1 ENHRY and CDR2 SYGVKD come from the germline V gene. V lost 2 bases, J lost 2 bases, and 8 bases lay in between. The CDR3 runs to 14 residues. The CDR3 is CAISEDASTDTQYF. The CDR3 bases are TGTGCCATCAGTGAGGACGCCTCCACAGATACGCAGTATTTT.

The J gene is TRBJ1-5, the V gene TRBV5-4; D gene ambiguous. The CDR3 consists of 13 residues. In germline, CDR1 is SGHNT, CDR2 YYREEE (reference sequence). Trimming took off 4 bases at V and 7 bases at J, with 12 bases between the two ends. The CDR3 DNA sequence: TGTGCCAGCAGCGGGGAGGGCGGACAGCCCCAGCATTTT. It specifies CASSGEGGQPQHF. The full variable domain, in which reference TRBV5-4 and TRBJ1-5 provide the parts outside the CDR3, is ETGVTQSPTHLIKTRGQQVTLRCSSQSGHNTVSWYQQALGQGPQFIFQYYREEENGRGNFPPRFSGLQFPNYSSELNVNALELDDSALYLCASSGEGGQPQHFGDGTRLSIL.

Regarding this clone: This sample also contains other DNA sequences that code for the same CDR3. This CDR3 is CASSLGYGQETQYF. The CDR3, as DNA: TGCGCCAGCAGCTTGGGGTATGGGCAAGAGACCCAGTACTTC. This chain links TRBV5-1 with TRBJ2-5; no clear D. Germline CDR1 is SGHRS and CDR2 is YFSETQ. The V gene lost 0 bases and the J gene lost 2 bases, with 8 bases spanning the gap. The CDR3 loop spans 14 amino acids.

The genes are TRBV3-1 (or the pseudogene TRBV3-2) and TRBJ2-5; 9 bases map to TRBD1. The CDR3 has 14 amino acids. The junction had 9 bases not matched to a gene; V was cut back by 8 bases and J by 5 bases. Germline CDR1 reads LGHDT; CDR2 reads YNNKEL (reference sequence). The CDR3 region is CASAGHRGRETQYF. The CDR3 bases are TGTGCCAGCGCCGGTCACAGGGGGCGTGAGACCCAGTACTTC.

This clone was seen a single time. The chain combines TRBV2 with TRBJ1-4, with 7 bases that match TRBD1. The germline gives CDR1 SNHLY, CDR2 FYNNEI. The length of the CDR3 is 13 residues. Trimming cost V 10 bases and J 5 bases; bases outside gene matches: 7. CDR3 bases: TGTGCCACCCGCTCAGGGGGGAATGAAAAACTGTTTTTT. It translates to CATRSGGNEKLFF.

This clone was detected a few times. The CDR3 DNA reads TGTGCCAGCAGTTCGATTCGGACAGCCCCTTATAGCAATCAGCCCCAGCATTTT. It codes for CASSSIRTAPYSNQPQHF. The chain is built from TRBV6-2 or TRBV6-3 and TRBJ1-5; D may be TRBD1 (6 bases). Trimming cost V 4 bases and J 0 bases, with 19 bases left between them. The CDR3 runs 18 residues. Germline V gene lookup returns CDR1 MNHEY and CDR2 SVGEGT.

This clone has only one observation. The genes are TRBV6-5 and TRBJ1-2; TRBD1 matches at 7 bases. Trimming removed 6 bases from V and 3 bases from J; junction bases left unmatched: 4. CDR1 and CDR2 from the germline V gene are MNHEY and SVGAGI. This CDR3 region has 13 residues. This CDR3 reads CASRGTDYYGYTF. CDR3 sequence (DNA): TGTGCCAGCAGGGGGACAGATTACTATGGCTACACCTTC.

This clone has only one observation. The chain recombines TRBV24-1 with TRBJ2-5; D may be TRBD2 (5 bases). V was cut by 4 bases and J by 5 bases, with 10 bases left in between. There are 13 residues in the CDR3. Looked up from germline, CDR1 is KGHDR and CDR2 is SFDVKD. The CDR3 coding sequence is TGTGCCACCAGTGAGGGGAGTTGGGAGACCCAGTACTTC. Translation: CATSEGSWETQYF.

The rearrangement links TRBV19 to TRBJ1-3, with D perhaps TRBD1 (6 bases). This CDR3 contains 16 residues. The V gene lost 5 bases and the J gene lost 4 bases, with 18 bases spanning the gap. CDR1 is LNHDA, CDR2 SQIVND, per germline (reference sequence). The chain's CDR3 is CASSPLEGTSGNTIYF. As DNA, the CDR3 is TGTGCCAGTAGTCCCCTAGAGGGGACATCCGGAAACACCATATATTTT.

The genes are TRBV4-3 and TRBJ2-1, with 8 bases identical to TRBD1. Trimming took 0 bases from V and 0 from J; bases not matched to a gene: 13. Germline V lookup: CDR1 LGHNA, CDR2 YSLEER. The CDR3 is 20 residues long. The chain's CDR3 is CASSQEGDRTPSSSYNEQFF. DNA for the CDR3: TGCGCCAGCAGCCAAGAGGGGGACAGGACGCCGAGTTCCTCCTACAATGAGCAGTTCTTC.